The sequence of this T cell receptor beta chain was determined in a study of T cell repertoires in cytomegalovirus infection. Study at large: CMV epitopes that were recently identified and HLA-C-restricted were used alongside well-studied HLA-B-restricted ones. Shared public TCR beta signatures pointed to both CMV infection and a matching HLA type. Study outcomes and limitations: HLA-C-restricted CMV clonotypes gave the most frequent clonotype in two of eight donors.

Turning to this clonotype: Its specificity is unknown.

The V gene's germline CDR1 is MGHRA and CDR2 YSYEKL. V shed 2 bases, J shed 1 base, and the junction held 5 bases outside the gene matches. The CDR3 consists of 16 residues. TCRdb reprocessed the reads with MiXCR, giving one entry per CDR3 protein. Of around 900,000 distinct CDR3 sequences listed, approximately 33% are singletons. Material: cultured CD8+ T cells from PBMCs, obtained from culture after CMV antigen stimulation. The chain joins TRBV4-1 to TRBJ2-5; 9 nucleotides match TRBD2. This sequence was found in a human donor in good health (CMV status not recorded). Some clones in this sample may be carry-over from other donors' samples. This CDR3 is CASSQTPSGAQETQYF. The CDR3 coding sequence is TGCGCCAGCAGCCAAACGCCTAGCGGGGCCCAAGAGACCCAGTACTTC.